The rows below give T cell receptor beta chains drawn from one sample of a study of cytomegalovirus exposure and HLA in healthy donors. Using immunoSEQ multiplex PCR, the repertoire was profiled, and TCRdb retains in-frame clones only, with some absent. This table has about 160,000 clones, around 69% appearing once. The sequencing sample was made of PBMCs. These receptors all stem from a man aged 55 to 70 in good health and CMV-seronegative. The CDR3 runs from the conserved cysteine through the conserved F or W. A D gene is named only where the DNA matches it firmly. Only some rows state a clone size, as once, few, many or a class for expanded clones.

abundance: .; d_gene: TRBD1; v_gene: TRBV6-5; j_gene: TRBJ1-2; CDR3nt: TGTGCCAGCAGTAACGACAGGGGGCAAGGGTATGGCTACACCTTC; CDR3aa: CASSNDRGQGYGYTF
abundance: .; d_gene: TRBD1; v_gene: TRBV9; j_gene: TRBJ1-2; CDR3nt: TGTGCCAGCAGCGTCGACAGGGCGACTAACTATGGCTACACCTTC; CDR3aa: CASSVDRATNYGYTF
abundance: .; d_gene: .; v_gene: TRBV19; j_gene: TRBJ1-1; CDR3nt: TGTGCCAGTACCCGGCGGGAGAACACTGAAGCTTTCTTT; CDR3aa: CASTRRENTEAFF
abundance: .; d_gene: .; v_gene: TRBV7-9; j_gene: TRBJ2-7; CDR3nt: TGTGCCAGCAGCGTCTCCAGATACTACGAGCAGTACTTC; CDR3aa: CASSVSRYYEQYF
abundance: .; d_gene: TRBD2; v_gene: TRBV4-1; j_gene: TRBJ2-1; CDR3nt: TGCGCCAGCAGCCAGCAGCTAGCGGGGGGTAATGAGCAGTTCTTC; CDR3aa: CASSQQLAGGNEQFF
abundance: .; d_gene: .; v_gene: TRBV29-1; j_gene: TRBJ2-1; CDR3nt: TGCAGCGTGGTACAGGGTAATGAGCAGTTCTTC; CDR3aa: CSVVQGNEQFF
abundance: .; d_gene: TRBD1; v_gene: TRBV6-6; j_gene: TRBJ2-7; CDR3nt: TGTGCCAGCAGTAACGACAGGGGGCGCGGGGAGCAGTACTTC; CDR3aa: CASSNDRGRGEQYF
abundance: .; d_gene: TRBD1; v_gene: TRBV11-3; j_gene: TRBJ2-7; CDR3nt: TGTGCCAGCAGCTACTCCCGGGGACAGGGCTACGAGCAGTACTTC; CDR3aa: CASSYSRGQGYEQYF
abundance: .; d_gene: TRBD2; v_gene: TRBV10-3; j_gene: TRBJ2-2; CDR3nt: TGTGCCATCAGTGTGGCTAGCGGGAGCTGGGAGCTGTTTTTT; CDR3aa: CAISVASGSWELFF
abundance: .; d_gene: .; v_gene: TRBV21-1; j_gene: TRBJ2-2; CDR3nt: TGTGCCAGCAGCAAAGCCAGATACACCGGGGAGCTGTTTTTT; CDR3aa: CASSKARYTGELFF
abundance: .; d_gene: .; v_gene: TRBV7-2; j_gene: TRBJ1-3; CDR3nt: TGTGCCAGCAGCTCGACTCTCAGCTCTGGAAACACCATATATTTT; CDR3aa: CASSSTLSSGNTIYF
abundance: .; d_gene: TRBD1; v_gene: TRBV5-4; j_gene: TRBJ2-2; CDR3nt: TGTGCCAGCAGCTCGGGACAGGGGGAGAGGACCGGGGAGCTGTTTTTT; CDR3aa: CASSSGQGERTGELFF
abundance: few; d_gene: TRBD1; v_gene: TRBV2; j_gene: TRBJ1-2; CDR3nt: TGTGCCAGCAGTGGACAGGGTAACTATGGCTACACCTTC; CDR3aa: CASSGQGNYGYTF
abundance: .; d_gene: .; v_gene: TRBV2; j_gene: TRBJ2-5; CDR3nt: TGTGCCAGCACCCTGGGGGGTCTACCCCAAACCCAGTACTTC; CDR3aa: CASTLGGLPQTQYF